These 15 T cell receptor beta chains originate from one sample sequenced in a study of T cell repertoires in cytomegalovirus infection. No antigen has been identified for these receptors. TCRdb analysed the reads with MiXCR anew, one entry per CDR3 protein. Of about 310,000 distinct CDR3 sequences in the sample, roughly 25% were seen once. Sequencing used cultured PBMCs, obtained from culture after CMV antigen stimulation. The receptors were gathered from a human donor in good health (CMV status not recorded). Some clones in this sample may be carry-over from other donors' samples.

J is TRBJ2-7 and V is TRBV25-1; the match to TRBD2 covers 7 bases. Germline CDR1 is MGHDK and CDR2 is SYGVNS. With 3 bases clipped from V and 2 bases from J, the junction kept 4 bases outside the gene matches. The length of the CDR3 is 14 residues. This CDR3 is CASSDGGTTYEQYF. The DNA of the CDR3 is TGTGCCAGCAGTGACGGGGGGACGACCTACGAGCAGTACTTC.

There are a few counts of this clonotype. The chain joins TRBV6-1 to TRBJ2-7; tentatively, D is TRBD1 or TRBD2 (6 bases each). V was clipped by 3 bases and J by 3 bases, with 15 bases between them. The germline V gene has CDR1 MNHNS and CDR2 SASEGT. The CDR3 sequence is 15 residues long. The CDR3 sequence is CASSDSRQEGYEQYV. The DNA for the CDR3 is TGTGCCAGCAGTGACTCCAGACAGGAGGGCTACGAGCAGTACGTC.

This clonotype was observed a few times. The rearrangement joins TRBV7-2 to TRBJ2-4; perhaps D is TRBD1 or TRBD2 (5 bases each). CDR1 and CDR2 from the germline V gene are SGHTA and FQGNSA. The length of the CDR3 is 13 residues. V was clipped by 2 bases and J by 8 bases, with 10 bases between them. For the CDR3, the DNA is TGTGCCAGCAGCTTATATCTGGGGGACATTCAGTACTTC. It specifies CASSLYLGDIQYF.

The gene calls are TRBV6-6 and TRBJ2-1; D is undetermined. The CDR3 runs 14 residues. The V gene's germline CDR1 is MNHNY and CDR2 SVGAGI (reference sequence). V lost 4 bases, J lost 6 bases, and 13 bases lay in between. The CDR3 reads CASSSQGPLNEQFF. In DNA form, the CDR3 reads TGTGCCAGCAGTTCCCAAGGCCCTCTCAATGAGCAGTTCTTC.

The J gene is TRBJ2-7, the V gene TRBV14; 7 positions agree with TRBD1. The CDR3 length is 16 residues. CDR1 is SGHDN and CDR2 is FVKESK in the germline V gene. The trim removed 1 base at V and 2 bases at J, leaving 8 bases unmatched. CDR3 in DNA: TGTGCCAGCAGCCAAGTTCCCTGGACAGGTACCTACGAGCAGTACTTC. It encodes CASSQVPWTGTYEQYF.

This clonotype was found a few times. The V and J genes are TRBV6-1 and TRBJ1-1, with TRBD1 matching 9 bases. The CDR3 length is 16 residues. After removal of 6 bases from V and 1 base from J, the junction contained 9 bases not matched to a gene. Germline V lookup: CDR1 MNHNS, CDR2 SASEGT. DNA of the CDR3: TGTGCCAGCAGCTGGGACAGGGTGACAGCGAACACTGAAGCTTTCTTT. Translation gives CASSWDRVTANTEAFF.

The chain carries TRBV5-5 and TRBJ2-3; D unclear. V dropped 2 bases and J dropped 0 bases, with 7 bases sitting between them. The length of the CDR3 is 14 residues. Germline CDR1 reads SGHKS; CDR2 reads YYEKEE (reference sequence). CDR3 residues: CASSFSWSTDTQYF. The CDR3 DNA sequence: TGTGCCAGCAGCTTTTCTTGGAGCACAGATACGCAGTATTTT.

J is TRBJ1-3 and V is TRBV5-6; 8 bases match TRBD1. Germline assignment: CDR1 SGHDT and CDR2 YYEEEE. J was trimmed by 1 base and V by 2 bases; bases with no gene match: 5. The CDR3 sequence is 16 residues long. CDR3 in DNA: TGTGCCAGCAGCTTAAACAGGGGGATGTCTGGAAACACCATATATTTT. Encoded protein: CASSLNRGMSGNTIYF. Complete variable domain (other parts from reference TRBV5-6 and TRBJ1-3): DAGVTQSPTHLIKTRGQQVTLRCSPKSGHDTVSWYQQALGQGPQFIFQYYEEEERQRGNFPDRFSGHQFPNYSSELNVNALLLGDSALYLCASSLNRGMSGNTIYFGEGSWLTVV.

This clonotype has only a few counts. V usage is TRBV20-1 and J usage is TRBJ2-3, with a possible D match to TRBD2 (6 bases). The V gene's germline CDR1 is DFQATT and CDR2 SNEGSKA (reference sequence). The CDR3 covers 14 residues. With 1 base removed from V and 5 bases from J, the gap between germline ends came to 13 bases. CDR3 nucleotide sequence: TGCAGTGCTAGAGGGGTTAGGGGAGGAGATACGCAGTATTTT. Amino acids: CSARGVRGGDTQYF.

This clonotype was counted ten times or more. The rearrangement joins TRBV28 to TRBJ2-7; TRBD1 agrees at 9 bases. V shed 6 bases, J shed 4 bases, and the junction held 10 bases outside the gene matches. Germline V gene data show CDR1 as MDHEN and CDR2 as SYDVKM. CDR3 length: 15 residues. The CDR3 region is CASSTRDRVGYEQYF. The CDR3 region has the DNA TGTGCCAGCAGCACACGGGACAGGGTTGGGTACGAGCAGTACTTC.

The chain has TRBV20-1 and TRBJ1-5, with D unclear. V lost 2 bases and J 4 bases, leaving 12 bases between the germline ends. The CDR3 sequence is 14 residues long. Germline-derived CDR1 and CDR2 are DFQATT and SNEGSKA (reference sequence). CDR3 sequence reads: CSARKRDWNQPQHF. The CDR3 DNA follows: TGCAGTGCTAGAAAGAGGGATTGGAATCAGCCCCAGCATTTT.

The chain recombines TRBV28 with TRBJ1-2; D is uncertain. Germline V lookup: CDR1 MDHEN, CDR2 SYDVKM. This CDR3 spans 14 amino acids. The V and J ends lost 2 bases and 8 bases respectively, with 15 bases between them. CDR3 bases: TGTGCCAGCAGTTTAGTTTCCGCCTGGCGGGGCTACACCTTC. Translated, it gives CASSLVSAWRGYTF.

The V call is TRBV3-1, the J call TRBJ1-5, with a possible D match to TRBD1 (6 bases). The CDR3 is 15 amino acids. V lost 1 base to trimming and J lost 4 bases, with 11 bases between them. Germline values: CDR1 LGHDT, CDR2 YNNKEL (reference sequence). CDR3 in DNA: TGTGCCAGCAGCCAAGCAACAGGGCCGAATCAGCCCCAGCATTTT. Its protein product is CASSQATGPNQPQHF.

The genes are TRBV11-2 and TRBJ2-1; no reliable D call. The CDR3 length is 12 residues. Trimming stripped 1 base from V and 12 bases from J, with 10 bases between. Germline assignment: CDR1 SGHAT and CDR2 FQNNGV. The CDR3 DNA sequence: TGTGCCAGCAGCTTAGTTCAGTCAGGGCAGTTCTTC. It translates to CASSLVQSGQFF. Supplemented by reference TRBV11-2 and TRBJ2-1, the full variable domain reads EAGVAQSPRYKIIEKRQSVAFWCNPISGHATLYWYQQILGQGPKLLIQFQNNGVVDDSQLPKDRFSAERLKGVDSTLKIQPAKLEDSAVYLCASSLVQSGQFFGPGTRLTVL.

The CDR3 region is CASRGFEASSTGELFF. The CDR3 DNA reads TGTGCCAGCAGAGGGTTTGAGGCTAGCAGCACCGGGGAGCTGTTTTTT. The chain joins TRBV7-4 to TRBJ2-2; D perhaps matches TRBD2 (5 bases). Per germline, CDR1 SGHVT and CDR2 SQSDAQ. V was cut by 6 bases and J by 4 bases, with 18 bases left in between. The CDR3 totals 16 residues.